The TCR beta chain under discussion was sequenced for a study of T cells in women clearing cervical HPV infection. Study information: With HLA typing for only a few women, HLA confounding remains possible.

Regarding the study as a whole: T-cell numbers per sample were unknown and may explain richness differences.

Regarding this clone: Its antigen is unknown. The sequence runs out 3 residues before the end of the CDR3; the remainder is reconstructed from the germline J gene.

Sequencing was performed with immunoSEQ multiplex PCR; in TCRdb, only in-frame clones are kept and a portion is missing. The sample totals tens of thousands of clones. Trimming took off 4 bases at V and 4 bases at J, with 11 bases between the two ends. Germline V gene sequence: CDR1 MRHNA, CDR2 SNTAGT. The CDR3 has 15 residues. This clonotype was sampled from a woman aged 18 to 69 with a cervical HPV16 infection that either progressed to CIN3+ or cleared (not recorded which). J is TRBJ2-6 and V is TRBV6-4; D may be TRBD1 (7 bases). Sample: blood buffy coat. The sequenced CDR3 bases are TGTGCCAGCAGTGGACAGGGAGGAGGGGCCAACGTC. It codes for CASSGQGGGANV. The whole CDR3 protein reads CASSGQGGGANVLTF.